This TCR beta chain emerged from a study of CD8+ T cells in alopecia areata. Study overall: Tofacitinib was taken orally by treated patients, and the dose was 5 to 10 mg twice daily.

Remarks on this clone: Its antigen is still unknown.

General study points: Mice gave a clearer picture of TCR sharing than patients did, possibly for HLA-related reasons.

Sequencing relied on a cDNA template that was reverse transcribed from extracted RNA. The data were produced by immunoSEQ multiplex PCR, yet TCRdb's version contains in-frame clones alone and is incomplete. Of 100,000 to 150,000 clones listed, 45% to 50% are singletons. The CDR3 runs to 14 residues. CDR1 MNHNS and CDR2 SASEGT come from the germline V gene. Trimming removed 3 bases from V and 4 bases from J; junction bases left unmatched: 1. Both peripheral blood and punch biopsies of lesional scalp skin were obtained from patients who had alopecia areata. Cell sorting on a FACSAria was used to separate CD4+ and CD8+ T cells from the PBMCs.

The sample here was CD8+ T cells sorted from blood, taken at week 0. This chain connects TRBV6-1 to TRBJ2-3; 10 nucleotides align to TRBD2. The clonotype originates from a human donor with alopecia areata. This CDR3 reads CASSDSGGADTQYF. Written as DNA, the CDR3 is TGTGCCAGCAGTGACAGCGGGGGGGCAGATACGCAGTATTTT.